A selection of T cell receptor beta chains follows, all from one sample in a study of T-cell memory formation after mild COVID-19. TCRdb redid the calling of the 5' RACE reads with MiXCR, one entry per CDR3 protein. The table has a few hundred thousand distinct CDR3 sequences, around a fifth seen once. Specimen: PBMCs or a T cell subset sorted from them (not recorded which). These TCRs come from an adult woman who had mild COVID-19 (a few samples of this study predate the infection). Cell type and time point are not known. Both conserved end residues are part of each CDR3. The D gene is left open where the match is weak. Only part of the rows carry a size: once, few, many, or a class if the clone is expanded.

J	D	size	V	CDR3	DNA
TRBJ1-1	-	-	TRBV20-1	CSARSTQVWDTEAFF	TGCAGTGCTAGAAGCACGCAGGTATGGGACACTGAAGCTTTCTTT
TRBJ2-3	TRBD2	few	TRBV5-1	CASSLEASGGYGDTQYF	TGCGCCAGCAGCTTGGAGGCTAGCGGGGGATACGGAGATACGCAGTATTTT
TRBJ2-3	-	few	TRBV5-1	CASSLGVHSTDTQYF	TGCGCCAGCAGCTTGGGGGTCCATAGCACAGATACGCAGTATTTT
TRBJ1-1	-	-	TRBV9	CASSAVDRNTEAFF	TGTGCCAGCAGCGCCGTGGACAGGAACACTGAAGCTTTCTTT
TRBJ1-1	-	few	TRBV4-1	CASRLGHLNTEAFF	TGCGCCAGCCGATTGGGACACTTGAACACTGAAGCTTTCTTT
TRBJ2-1	-	few	TRBV4-1	CASSLGRGPLNEQFF	TGCGCCAGCAGCCTCGGAAGGGGCCCCCTCAATGAGCAGTTCTTC
TRBJ2-1	-	-	TRBV4-2	CASSQERYPSYNEQFF	TGTGCCAGCAGCCAGGAGCGTTACCCCTCCTACAATGAGCAGTTCTTC
TRBJ1-5	TRBD1	few	TRBV20-1	CSALQGGQPQHF	TGCAGTGCTTTACAGGGGGGTCAGCCCCAGCATTTT
TRBJ2-1	-	few	TRBV6-1	CASSEGIYGDEQFF	TGTGCCAGCAGTGAAGGAATCTACGGGGACGAGCAGTTCTTC
TRBJ1-5	-	-	TRBV4-1	CASSQDWNQPQHF	TGCGCCAGCAGCCAAGATTGGAATCAGCCCCAGCATTTT
TRBJ1-2	TRBD1	-	TRBV29-1	CSVDRQGDYGYTF	TGCAGCGTTGATCGCCAGGGGGACTATGGCTACACCTTC
TRBJ2-3	-	-	TRBV20-1	CSARWAGSTDTQYF	TGCAGTGCCAGATGGGCAGGGTCCACAGATACGCAGTATTTT
TRBJ2-5	-	few	TRBV20-1	CSARDGPPSF	TGCAGTGCTAGAGACGGACCTCCCTCTTTC
TRBJ1-1	TRBD1	few	TRBV30	CAWHKIRLTDRADTEAFF	TGTGCCTGGCACAAAATTCGGCTAACTGACAGGGCGGACACTGAAGCTTTCTTT
TRBJ2-3	TRBD2	few	TRBV7-8	CASSTDGGLAGTDTQYF	TGTGCCAGCAGCACAGACGGAGGACTAGCGGGCACGGATACGCAGTATTTT
TRBJ2-1	-	-	TRBV7-8	CASSLGGTAYNEQFF	TGTGCCAGCAGCTTAGGCGGGACAGCCTACAATGAGCAGTTCTTC
TRBJ2-3	-	-	TRBV7-2	CASSSKDRIATDTQYF	TGTGCCAGCAGCTCGAAAGACAGGATAGCCACAGATACGCAGTATTTT
TRBJ2-1	-	few	TRBV13	CASSPGNYNEQFF	TGTGCCAGCAGCCCAGGTAACTACAATGAGCAGTTCTTC